One sample yielded the 19 T cell receptor beta chains listed below, sequenced in a study of cytomegalovirus exposure and HLA in healthy donors. Primers for the PCR totalled 60 Vbeta and 13 Jbeta. TCRdb keeps only in-frame clones here, not all; method: immunoSEQ multiplex PCR. Seen here are more than 150,000 clones, 75% observed once, and the top ten hold about 7.6%. The sample was PBMCs. These receptor sequences come from a woman aged 40-49 years in good health and CMV-seropositive.

The chain recombines TRBV28 with TRBJ2-5; 11 bases agree with TRBD1. Per the germline V gene, CDR1 is MDHEN and CDR2 is SYDVKM. V trimming: 6 bases; J trimming: 4 bases; junction bases outside the gene matches: 7. The CDR3 has 15 residues. CDR3 loop: CASRGRTGGTETQYF. CDR3 in DNA: TGTGCCAGCAGGGGACGGACAGGGGGCACAGAGACCCAGTACTTC.

This clone was seen a single time. V and J are TRBV15 and TRBJ2-2; D not resolved. The CDR3 runs 15 residues. Germline V lookup: CDR1 LNHNV, CDR2 YYDKDF (reference sequence). The V end lost 5 bases, the J end lost 3 bases, and 13 bases lay between the germline ends. CDR3 nucleotide sequence: TGTGCCACCAGCCTAGAGAGAGGTGACACCGGGGAGCTGTTTTTT. This encodes CATSLERGDTGELFF.

The chain recombines TRBV11-2 with TRBJ2-1; no definite D call. Per the germline V gene, CDR1 is SGHAT and CDR2 is FQNNGV. Deletions cut 2 bases from V and 5 bases from J, with 7 bases between. CDR3 length: 13 amino acids. In nucleotides, the CDR3 is TGTGCCAGCAGCTTATCGCGGCACAATGAGCAGTTCTTC. It specifies CASSLSRHNEQFF.

This clone was recorded at least ten times. The chain joins TRBV5-1 to TRBJ2-7; 8 bases are shared with TRBD2. The V segment lost 4 bases and the J segment 3 bases; nucleotides outside the gene matches: 9. Germline V CDR1 and CDR2: SGHRS, YFSETQ. The CDR3 extends over 15 amino acids. This chain's CDR3 is CASSNTGLGVYEQYF. CDR3 sequence (DNA): TGCGCCAGCAGCAACACGGGACTAGGGGTCTACGAGCAGTACTTC.

In its sample, this clone was seen once. The V call is TRBV18, the J call TRBJ2-2; TRBD2 matches 8 bases. This CDR3 spans 15 amino acids. J gave up 4 bases and V 5 bases, and 6 bases lay outside the gene matches. Germline CDR1 KGHSH, CDR2 LQKENI. The CDR3: CASSSTSDGTGELFF. In DNA form, the CDR3 reads TGTGCCAGCTCATCGACTAGCGACGGCACCGGGGAGCTGTTTTTT.

The V and J genes are TRBV5-1 and TRBJ2-5; weak D call: TRBD2 (6 bases). CDR1 SGHRS and CDR2 YFSETQ come from the germline V gene. Trimming left V 0 bases short and J 5 bases short, with 11 bases between. The CDR3 spans 14 residues. This CDR3 is CASSLDLGRETQYF. For the CDR3, the DNA is TGCGCCAGCAGCTTGGATCTTGGGAGGGAGACCCAGTACTTC.

The chain joins TRBV18 to TRBJ1-1; D is perhaps TRBD1 (6 bases). The CDR3 runs 16 residues. V was pared by 0 bases and J by 3 bases, with 14 bases between. CDR1 KGHSH and CDR2 LQKENI come from the germline V gene. CDR3 nucleotide sequence: TGTGCCAGCTCACCACCGATTTTGCCAGGGGACACTGAAGCTTTCTTT. Translated, it gives CASSPPILPGDTEAFF. Drawing the rest from reference TRBV18 and TRBJ1-1, the complete variable domain is NAGVMQNPRHLVRRRGQEARLRCSPMKGHSHVYWYRQLPEEGLKFMVYLQKENIIDESGMPKERFSAEFPKEGPSILRIQQVVRGDSAAYFCASSPPILPGDTEAFFGQGTRLTVV.

V is TRBV2 and J is TRBJ1-2; D is perhaps TRBD1 (5 bases). V shed 1 base and J shed 6 bases, with 12 bases lying between them. The germline V gene has CDR1 SNHLY and CDR2 FYNNEI. This CDR3 is built from 14 residues. The CDR3 region has the DNA TGTGCCAGCAGTGAAGGTAGACAGTTGAATGGCTACACCTTC. This translates into CASSEGRQLNGYTF.

This chain joins TRBV27 and TRBJ2-2, with TRBD2 identical over 10 bases. V lost 5 bases, J lost 6 bases, and 9 bases stayed unmatched. The CDR3 has 16 residues. Germline CDR1 MNHEY, CDR2 SMNVEV (reference sequence). The CDR3 here is CASSPRGLAGAGELFF. The CDR3 region has the DNA TGTGCCAGCAGTCCTCGAGGCCTAGCGGGAGCCGGGGAGCTGTTTTTT.

This rearrangement joins TRBV16 to TRBJ2-4; weak D call: TRBD2 (6 bases). The germline V and J ends were trimmed by 1 base and 9 bases, with 16 bases remaining between them. This CDR3 has 15 amino acids. Germline V CDR1 and CDR2: KGHSY, FQNENV. The CDR3 coding sequence is TGTGCCAGCAGCCAATGGACTGGGGAGGTTGGCATTCAGTACTTC. Encoded protein: CASSQWTGEVGIQYF.

This sequence joins TRBV19 and TRBJ1-1; weak D call: TRBD1 (6 bases). Per the germline V gene, CDR1 is LNHDA and CDR2 is SQIVND (reference sequence). This CDR3 has 14 amino acids. Deletions cut 5 bases from V and 4 bases from J, with 14 bases between. CDR3 loop: CASSLQGIGTEAFF. CDR3 nucleotides: TGTGCCAGTAGTTTGCAGGGGATCGGCACTGAAGCTTTCTTT.

This chain connects TRBV14 to TRBJ2-1; 11 positions match TRBD2. Germline-derived CDR1 and CDR2 are SGHDN and FVKESK. The trim removed 1 base at V and 7 bases at J, leaving 3 bases unmatched. This CDR3 region has 15 residues. CDR3 loop: CASSQGLAGRNEQFF. The CDR3, as DNA: TGTGCCAGCAGCCAAGGACTAGCGGGAAGGAATGAGCAGTTCTTC. Based on the CDR3 plus reference TRBV14 and TRBJ2-1, the full variable domain is EAGVTQFPSHSVIEKGQTVTLRCDPISGHDNLYWYRRVMGKEIKFLLHFVKESKQDESGMPNNRFLAERTGGTYSTLKVQPAELEDSGVYFCASSQGLAGRNEQFFGPGTRLTVL.

This clone showed up just a few times. The rearrangement uses TRBV5-1 and TRBJ2-1, with a tentative D call TRBD2 (5 bases). V lost 0 bases and J 9 bases, leaving 16 bases between the germline ends. The CDR3 spans 15 residues. CDR1 is SGHRS, CDR2 YFSETQ, per germline. The CDR3, as DNA: TGCGCCAGCAGCTTGGAGCCGCACCCGGCGGGTGAGCAGTTCTTC. This encodes CASSLEPHPAGEQFF.

This clone came up many times. The rearrangement links TRBV4-3 to TRBJ1-4, with TRBD1 identical over 7 bases. Germline V gene data show CDR1 as LGHNA and CDR2 as YSLEER. Unmatched junction bases numbered 6, after V lost 10 bases and J lost 7 bases. This CDR3 contains 12 residues. CDR3 nucleotide sequence: TGCGCCACCCGGGACAGTACTGAAAAACTGTTTTTT. As protein: CATRDSTEKLFF.

The chain couples TRBV29-1 to TRBJ2-3; possible D gene TRBD2, 5 bases. The CDR3 consists of 14 residues. V gave up 4 bases and J gave up 5 bases, with 16 bases separating them. Germline V lookup: CDR1 SQVTM, CDR2 ANQGSEA. In DNA form, the CDR3 reads TGCAGCGTTGGGGCGAGCCGGGCGGGAGATACGCAGTATTTT. Protein sequence: CSVGASRAGDTQYF.

This chain joins TRBV28 and TRBJ2-7, with TRBD2 identical over 8 bases. The V gene's germline CDR1 is MDHEN and CDR2 SYDVKM. Unmatched junction bases numbered 10, after V lost 4 bases and J lost 5 bases. The CDR3 totals 15 residues. The CDR3 here is CASSSASGRGNEQYF. CDR3 DNA sequence: TGTGCCAGCAGTTCCGCGAGCGGGAGAGGAAACGAGCAGTACTTC. The variable domain in full, with the rest retrieved from reference TRBV28 and TRBJ2-7, is DVKVTQSSRYLVKRTGEKVFLECVQDMDHENMFWYRQDPGLGLRLIYFSYDVKMKEKGDIPEGYSVSREKKERFSLILESASTNQTSMYLCASSSASGRGNEQYFGPGTRLTVT.

The chain combines TRBV11-2 with TRBJ2-1, with a tentative D call TRBD1 (5 bases). The length of the CDR3 is 12 residues. Germline values: CDR1 SGHAT, CDR2 FQNNGV. V was cut by 1 base and J by 13 bases, with 11 bases left in between. The CDR3 coding sequence is TGTGCCAGCAGCTTAGTTGGGGCAGCTCAGTTCTTC. This sequence encodes CASSLVGAAQFF.

This clone has a handful of counts. The genes are TRBV2 and TRBJ1-1, with 11 bases fitting TRBD1. V lost 6 bases to trimming and J lost 1 base; unmatched junction nucleotides: 4. The germline V gene encodes CDR1 SNHLY and CDR2 FYNNEI. CDR3 size: 15 residues. CDR3 protein: CASRGQGVWNTEAFF. Here the CDR3 DNA reads TGTGCCAGCAGGGGACAGGGGGTTTGGAACACTGAAGCTTTCTTT. Based on the CDR3 plus reference TRBV2 and TRBJ1-1, the full variable domain is EPEVTQTPSHQVTQMGQEVILRCVPISNHLYFYWYRQILGQKVEFLVSFYNNEISEKSEIFDDQFSVERPDGSNFTLKIRSTKLEDSAMYFCASRGQGVWNTEAFFGQGTRLTVV.

This rearrangement joins TRBV19 to TRBJ2-2, with 11 bases aligning to TRBD2. V shed 5 bases, J shed 0 bases, and the junction held 5 bases outside the gene matches. CDR3 length: 17 residues. Germline lookup yields CDR1 LNHDA and CDR2 SQIVND (reference sequence). CDR3 region: CASSFGLAGTNTGELFF. As DNA, the CDR3 is TGTGCCAGTAGTTTTGGACTAGCGGGTACGAACACCGGGGAGCTGTTTTTT.